What follows describes a single TCR beta chain. This CDR3 is also generated by other DNA sequences in the sample. TCRdb's copy holds only in-frame clones and misses some; the assay was immunoSEQ multiplex PCR. This table has about 960,000 clones, less than 85% appearing once. This sample is part of a study of shared clonotypes between healthy human individuals. The ends were cut back, 3 bases at V and 5 bases at J, with 7 bases in the middle. The CDR3 loop spans 13 amino acids. Germline CDR1 SGHDN, CDR2 FVKESK. This clonotype was obtained from a man younger than 30 in good health. Sequencing used memory CD4+ T cells sorted from blood. As to subset: CD45RA-negative fraction. This chain uses TRBV14 with TRBJ2-2; D is unresolved. CDR3 amino acids: CASSQVSTGELFF. In DNA, the CDR3 is TGTGCCAGCAGCCAGGTTTCAACCGGGGAGCTGTTTTTT.